This T cell receptor (beta chain) came from a study of cytomegalovirus exposure and HLA in healthy donors (dated by TCRdb to the late 2010s). About the study as a whole: An earlier analysis of about 560 of the donors reported 276 Gb of sequence data and 117 million unique TCR beta sequences obtained from about 200 million T cells. Around 320 gigabases of sequencing data and tens of millions of unique TCR sequences were included in an early release covering 550 to 800 HLA-typed donors. Of the approximately 400 genotyped donors, 81% were placed in the genetic ancestry cluster associated with self-reported Caucasian donors. The aim of the study was to test whether cataloging public T cell receptors could identify signatures of past pathogen exposure. Using immunosequencing, the study profiled T cell repertoires from about 650 subjects and related those repertoires to cytomegalovirus serostatus. Along with the approximately 700-subject first cohort, a separate validation cohort of more than 90 different subjects was used. To predict cytomegalovirus infection status, the study combined high-throughput TCR immunosequencing, statistical association of individual TCRs with disease status, and machine learning. In a later analysis, previously published TCR beta repertoires from 550 to 750 donors were re-analyzed and high-resolution HLA genotyping was added so that TCR occurrence patterns could be studied. Rather than using new phenotypic data, the later analysis identified candidate immune exposures from TCR beta sequences and from how often those sequences occurred across donors. In an earlier analysis of a few hundred of the donors, high-throughput TCR beta sequencing was used to judge whether each TCR beta V gene segment behaved as functional or pseudogenic. Alongside the repertoire data, information on donor age, sex, ethnicity and CMV serostatus was compiled. A later genetic analysis used genome-wide SNP genotypes for about 60% of the roughly 670 donors, treating that subset as a discovery cohort. Every discovery cohort repertoire had been produced on one sequencing platform. Class I and class II HLA loci were covered by the typing at four-digit resolution. The number of donors typed differed by locus, with roughly 629-640 for A, B, C, DRB1 and DQB1, more than 500 for DQA1, about 610 for DPA1, and some 440 for DPB1. Five DR-DQ haplotypes were treated as single units for association and clustering because of strong linkage in the cohort. Among some 410 genotyped donors of the cohort, an average of around 240,000 unique TCR beta nucleotide sequences were sequenced per donor, roughly 18% of them non-productive.

Libraries were constructed by the immunoSEQ multiplex PCR assay. For the multiplex PCR, a mixture combining 60 forward primers for TCR Vbeta segments and 13 reverse primers for TCR Jbeta segments was used. The CDR3 region of rearranged TCR beta genes was amplified from genomic DNA with a multiplex PCR assay. The amplified TCR beta libraries were sequenced on the Illumina HiSeq System as 87-base-pair reads. On the authors' methods: Across the 670 or so repertoires, a later analysis counted roughly 77 million unique TCR beta chains, 9 million to 14 million of which were shared by at least two donors. To remove PCR and sequencing errors, raw reads were error-corrected and collapsed into unique sequences using a nearest-neighbor algorithm that merged closely related sequences. Alignment of CDR3 sequences to IMGT reference sequences was used to assign V, D and J gene segments. For a sequence to be retained, a match of at least six nucleotides was required to both a V gene segment and a J gene segment. A rearrangement counted as productive if the CDR3 had no stop codons and remained in frame with V and J, and every other rearrangement counted as non-productive. Following IMGT convention, CDR3 was defined as the stretch from the second conserved V-encoded cysteine to the conserved J-encoded phenylalanine. The earlier analysis of 500 to 750 of the donors excluded any sequence lacking an unambiguous match to a single V gene segment. An earlier analysis of several hundred of the donors called V segments functional above 56.7% productive rearrangements and segregating when the between-donor standard deviation exceeded 5%. A statistical classification framework was developed to diagnose cytomegalovirus status using the catalog of TCR beta chain sequences. V and J gene assignment, in a later analysis, came from comparing TCR nucleotide sequences with IMGT/GENE-DB human TR gene sequences. A later analysis assigned CDR3 sequences and most-parsimonious VDJ recombination scenarios with the TCRdist pipeline. In a later analysis, every TCR beta chain was defined by the combination of its CDR3 amino acid sequence and its V-gene family, and reads without a unique V-gene family were dropped. To address suspected cross-contamination and a sequencing artifact, a later analysis removed roughly 580 highly shared, low-generation-probability nucleotide sequences. In a later analysis, a clonal expansion index was calculated for each public chain from normalized within-repertoire ranks of inferred template counts. A later analysis computed generation probabilities with a VDJ recombination model fitted to out-of-frame rearrangements, and checked the results against IGoR. Hypergeometric tests were used in a later analysis to score TCR-TCR, TCR-HLA and TCR-CMV co-occurrence, with a repertoire-size bias correction applied to the TCR pairs. In a later analysis, false discovery rates were estimated by permuting HLA or CMV assignments 20 times. In a later analysis, co-occurring TCRs were grouped using DBSCAN, and TCRdist sequence similarity was added for clustering within HLA-allele-positive subsets. Co-occurrence clustering excluded repertoires with fewer than 30,000 or more than 120,000 public chains, plus five with anomalous nucleotide sharing. TCRdb provides this immuneACCESS table in a form limited to in-frame rearrangements. Some clones are lacking; in checked studies, under half of them reflect an unresolved V gene, and why the rest are absent is not known. Clone size and V and J calls were adopted from that table, with D and trimming inferred from the DNA. Across this sample there are roughly 180,000 clones, with 60% to 80% seen only once. The ten biggest clones cover 11% to 15% of the sample.

The germline V gene (reference sequence) supplies CDR1 SGHNT and CDR2 YYREEE. The germline ends are 11 bases apart after V is trimmed by 0 bases and J by 2 bases. Including cysteine and phenylalanine, the CDR3 has 15 amino acids. Left in the record is the CDR3 DNA by itself, 45 bases read in frame from the first base. On this clone: Its antigen is unknown. Base qualities are not at hand, and no much larger clone is one base apart.

Broad study findings and their caveats: Because the 87-base-pair reads could not distinguish some IMGT-functional V segments, including TRBV6-2 and TRBV6-3, those segments were excluded. Most TCR sequences were observed very rarely across donors, whereas some public TCRs were present in many individuals. The only immune exposure information available for the cohort was CMV serostatus. The authors suggested that the approach could potentially be generalized to other disease states and immunological phenotypes. In a later analysis, TCR association rates were found to vary across HLA loci, with the most associated TCRs seen for DRB1 alleles and the fewest for HLA-C alleles. A later analysis found that most CMV-associated TCR beta chains appeared HLA-restricted, with HLA associations seemingly driven largely by CMV exposure. V-gene and J-gene trimming of TCR beta chains was associated with a missense DCLRE1C variant in a later genetic analysis, and the association was replicated in an independent cohort. A group of highly shared sequence variants was considered likely to be a technical artifact of the sequencing pipeline. Assigning TCR associations to individual alleles was difficult when HLA alleles, especially DR and DQ, strongly co-occurred. Correlated functional status among segregating V segments might reflect linkage disequilibrium, but an unknown experimental factor could not be ruled out. Compared with the roughly 670-donor mean, donors in an Asian-associated ancestry cluster had fewer N-insertions in productive TCRs, according to a later genetic analysis. A further reported finding was that TCR beta sequences accurately predicted the HLA-A and HLA-B alleles for most subjects in the first cohort. Broadly in line with IMGT annotations, most TCR beta V segments showed up in productive rearrangements about 87% or about 30% of the time in an earlier analysis of about 500 of the donors. Several of the top co-occurrence clusters appeared to be linked to parvovirus B19, influenza, CMV and Epstein-Barr virus, according to a later analysis. The earlier analysis of nearly 600 of the donors excluded 15 to 20 rarely observed V segments, including chromosome 9 orphons, because counts were too low. Because some donors lacked HLA typing at each locus, the association tests relied only on the typed subset. A few of the identified cytomegalovirus-associated TCR beta chains were confirmed in vitro to be specific for cytomegalovirus antigens. The cohort was sequenced for TCR beta chains only, and without alpha or paired-chain data the features that could be detected were limited. A later analysis found that HLA-associated TCR beta chains were more clonally expanded and had lower generation probabilities than equally common non-associated chains. A later analysis associated 16,951 TCR beta sequences with specific HLA alleles at a false discovery rate of 0.05. Presence/absence analyses assumed roughly uniform sequencing depth across donors, an assumption that may not hold. Cytomegalovirus status was reported to be diagnosed by the classifier with high specificity and sensitivity in both the original and validation cohorts. A total of fewer than 200 TCR beta chains were listed by the study as associated with cytomegalovirus.

The cohort was made up of approximately 670 healthy bone marrow donors. At the time of sampling, all cohort members were nominally healthy, though unrecorded immune exposures were likely present. The donor tested CMV seropositive, placing the donor among the approximately 290 seropositive members of the cohort. A peripheral blood sample was collected from each donor, and TCR beta sequencing was performed on peripheral blood mononuclear cells. The Qiagen DNeasy Blood Extraction Kit was used to extract genomic DNA from the blood cell samples. The TCR sequence derives from a man aged 50 to 59 in good health and CMV-seropositive. Recombination linked TRBV5-4 to TRBJ1-1, and possibly TRBD1, on 5 matching bases. Source material: PBMCs. The CDR3 loop reads CASSLGETGNTEAFF. The DNA sequence reads TGTGCCAGCAGCTTGGGGGAAACAGGAAACACTGAAGCTTTCTTT.